The present T cell receptor (beta chain) was sequenced within a study of cytomegalovirus exposure and HLA in healthy donors. Study outcomes and limitations: A further, later analysis showed that HLA-associated TCR beta chains (compared with equally common others) were more clonally expanded. Cytomegalovirus status was reportedly diagnosed by the classifier with high specificity and sensitivity. Association of about 17,000 TCR beta sequences with HLA alleles was found at 0.05 false discovery rate in a later analysis.

Germline CDR1 reads MNHNS; CDR2 reads SASEGT. This CDR3 comprises 15 residues. V lost 2 bases and J 7 bases, leaving 14 bases between the germline ends. This clone occurred a few times. The antigen remains undetermined. PCR used 60 Vbeta primers and 13 Jbeta primers. Data came from immunoSEQ multiplex PCR; TCRdb stores just in-frame clones and leaves some out. Altogether about 160,000 clones are present, roughly four fifths being singletons, with the ten largest covering about 2.1%. This clonotype was sampled from a woman in her late teens or twenties in good health and CMV-seronegative. V is TRBV6-1 and J is TRBJ1-4; D may be TRBD1 (6 bases). The sequenced sample was PBMCs. The CDR3 region has the DNA TGTGCCAGCAGTGAACAAGGGGGGGTGACTGAAAAACTGTTTTTT. Its translation is CASSEQGGVTEKLFF.